A single sample is the source of the 28 T cell receptor beta chains below, sequenced in a study of blood T cell repertoires in COVID-19. Profiled with immunoSEQ multiplex PCR; TCRdb holds only in-frame clones, not every one. Seen here are under 70,000 clones, around 79% observed once, and the top ten hold 18%. Material for sequencing was peripheral blood. Every receptor here comes from a man aged 55-75 years with acute or convalescent COVID-19.

This clone was counted a single time. The gene calls are TRBV6-5 and TRBJ2-2; 8 bases are a match to TRBD1. The CDR3 spans 15 residues. Germline values: CDR1 MNHEY, CDR2 SVGAGI. V was clipped by 6 bases and J by 5 bases; unmatched bases: 8. For the CDR3, the DNA is TGTGCCAGCAGACCTACAGGGGGATGGACCGGGGAGCTGTTTTTT. As protein: CASRPTGGWTGELFF.

This rearrangement joins TRBV10-3 to TRBJ2-3, with TRBD2 matching 11 bases. Germline CDR1 reads ENHRY; CDR2 reads SYGVKD. The trim removed 3 bases at V and 2 bases at J, leaving 4 bases unmatched. The CDR3 spans 16 residues. This chain's CDR3 is CAISEVLAGDTDTQYF. CDR3 nucleotides: TGTGCCATCAGTGAAGTACTAGCGGGAGACACAGATACGCAGTATTTT.

CDR3: CASSLAGQPYGAFF. DNA of the CDR3: TGTGCCAGCAGCTTGGCGGGACAGCCTTACGGAGCTTTCTTT. The chain links TRBV5-6 to TRBJ1-1; 7 bases are a match to TRBD1. The CDR3 is 14 residues long. The germline gives CDR1 SGHDT, CDR2 YYEEEE. Trimming cost V 0 bases and J 10 bases; bases outside gene matches: 9. The whole variable domain, filled in from reference TRBV5-6 and TRBJ1-1, reads DAGVTQSPTHLIKTRGQQVTLRCSPKSGHDTVSWYQQALGQGPQFIFQYYEEEERQRGNFPDRFSGHQFPNYSSELNVNALLLGDSALYLCASSLAGQPYGAFFGQGTRLTVV.

The V and J genes are TRBV7-9 and TRBJ2-7, with 7 bases aligning to TRBD2. The V segment lost 2 bases and the J segment 2 bases; nucleotides outside the gene matches: 6. CDR3 length equals 15 residues. From germline, CDR1 is SEHNR and CDR2 FQNEAQ (reference sequence). The CDR3 region is CASSLMASGAYEQYF. The CDR3 nucleotides are TGTGCCAGCAGCTTAATGGCTAGCGGTGCCTACGAGCAGTACTTC.

The chain is built from TRBV7-2 and TRBJ2-5; tentative D call: TRBD2 (5 bases). The CDR3 loop spans 15 amino acids. The V gene lost 1 base and the J gene lost 0 bases, with 9 bases spanning the gap. CDR1 is SGHTA and CDR2 is FQGNSA in the germline V gene. CDR3: CASSLVSTNQETQYF. The DNA of the CDR3 is TGTGCCAGCAGCTTAGTCTCGACTAACCAAGAGACCCAGTACTTC.

This clone was counted a single time. The chain has TRBV20-1 and TRBJ2-5; no clear D. Trimming removed 3 bases at V and 2 bases at J, with 4 bases between. Germline V lookup: CDR1 DFQATT, CDR2 SNEGSKA (reference sequence). The CDR3 extends over 11 amino acids. DNA of the CDR3: TGCAGTGCTAGTTATCAAGAGACCCAGTACTTC. This codes for CSASYQETQYF.

This clone was seen once. J is TRBJ1-1 and V is TRBV4-2, with a weak D call TRBD1 (6 bases). Germline V CDR1 and CDR2: LGHNA, YNFKEQ. The CDR3 runs 14 residues. Between the trimmed V and J ends, which lost 1 base and 7 bases, there was a span of 13 bases. The CDR3 loop is CASSQGTELLEAFF. CDR3 bases: TGTGCCAGCAGCCAAGGGACAGAATTACTTGAAGCTTTCTTT.

This clone was seen a handful of times. The gene calls are TRBV7-9 and TRBJ1-2; D is unresolved. The CDR3 is made up of 13 amino acids. Germline V gene data show CDR1 as SEHNR and CDR2 as FQNEAQ (reference sequence). V lost 1 base and J lost 4, with 7 bases in between. The CDR3 spells CASSLDPSYGYTF. The CDR3, as DNA: TGTGCCAGCAGCTTAGACCCGAGCTATGGCTACACCTTC.

The rearrangement joins TRBV20-1 to TRBJ1-1; no firm D call. The CDR3 totals 15 residues. Trimming left V 3 bases short and J 0 bases short, with 14 bases between. In germline, CDR1 is DFQATT, CDR2 SNEGSKA (reference sequence). The chain's CDR3 is CSASSFLFMNTEAFF. The DNA for the CDR3 is TGCAGTGCTAGTAGCTTTCTTTTCATGAACACTGAAGCTTTCTTT.

The CDR3 DNA reads as TGTGCCAGCAGTACCCAACGAGGGGGGGCCTCTGGGGCCAACGTCCTGACTTTC. Its protein product is CASSTQRGGASGANVLTF. The chain recombines TRBV7-9 with TRBJ2-6; TRBD2 might be the D (7 bases). Germline values: CDR1 SEHNR, CDR2 FQNEAQ (reference sequence). The CDR3 loop spans 18 amino acids. Trimming left V 6 bases short and J 0 bases short, with 18 bases between.

This clone was seen only a few times. The chain combines TRBV7-9 with TRBJ2-1; tentatively, D is TRBD2 (6 bases). The CDR3 consists of 15 residues. The germline V gene has CDR1 SEHNR and CDR2 FQNEAQ (reference sequence). The V end lost 5 bases, the J end lost 5 bases, and 16 bases lay between the germline ends. The CDR3 spells CASSARLEIHNEQFF. In DNA form, the CDR3 reads TGTGCCAGCAGCGCGAGACTAGAAATCCACAATGAGCAGTTCTTC. Drawing the rest from reference TRBV7-9 and TRBJ2-1, the complete variable domain is DTGVSQNPRHKITKRGQNVTFRCDPISEHNRLYWYRQTLGQGPEFLTYFQNEAQLEKSRLLSDRFSAERPKGSFSTLEIQRTEQGDSAMYLCASSARLEIHNEQFFGPGTRLTVL.

This clone was picked up a small number of times. This chain's CDR3 is CAVEGVGSYNEQFF. CDR3 DNA sequence: TGTGCCGTCGAGGGTGTGGGCTCCTACAATGAGCAGTTCTTC. V is TRBV10-3 and J is TRBJ2-1, with a weak D call TRBD2 (5 bases). The CDR3 sequence is 14 residues long. V was cut by 11 bases and J by 0 bases, with 14 bases left in between. Germline values: CDR1 ENHRY, CDR2 SYGVKD.

The chain recombines TRBV5-8 with TRBJ2-7; no reliable D call. This CDR3 is built from 17 residues. CDR1 and CDR2 (germline): SGHTS, YDEGEE. The V and J ends lost 1 base and 3 bases respectively, with 20 bases between them. In DNA form, the CDR3 reads TGTGCCAGCAGCTTGTACCTAGGCCGACGTACCAACTACGAGCAGTACTTC. The encoded protein is CASSLYLGRRTNYEQYF.

The J gene is TRBJ2-3, the V gene TRBV2, with D possibly being TRBD2 (6 bases). The CDR3 has 15 amino acids. V dropped 6 bases and J dropped 5 bases, with 18 bases sitting between them. In germline, CDR1 is SNHLY, CDR2 FYNNEI. CDR3 in amino acids: CASRDGRELRDTQYF. In DNA form, the CDR3 reads TGTGCCAGCAGGGACGGCCGGGAGTTAAGAGATACGCAGTATTTT.

The rearrangement joins TRBV4-3 to TRBJ2-3; D might be TRBD2 (6 bases). Trimming removed 0 bases from V and 3 bases from J, with 10 bases in between. Germline values: CDR1 LGHNA, CDR2 YSLEER. CDR3 length equals 15 residues. The CDR3 DNA reads as TGCGCCAGCAGCCAAGAAGGGGAGGCGACAGATACGCAGTATTTT. Protein sequence: CASSQEGEATDTQYF.

In this sample, this clone turned up a few times. V gene TRBV4-1 combines with J gene TRBJ2-7; 7 positions agree with TRBD2. Germline V gene sequence: CDR1 MGHRA, CDR2 YSYEKL. J gave up 6 bases and V 0 bases, and 5 bases lay outside the gene matches. This CDR3 spans 14 amino acids. The CDR3 reads CASSQEAGRPEQYF. In DNA form, the CDR3 reads TGCGCCAGCAGCCAAGAAGCGGGAAGACCCGAGCAGTACTTC.

The CDR3 nucleotides read TGTGCTAGTGGTTTGGTACAGTCCGCCCGGAGGAATGAGCAGTTCTTC. This codes for CASGLVQSARRNEQFF. This chain connects TRBV12-5 to TRBJ2-1; perhaps TRBD2 as D (5 bases). CDR1 and CDR2 (germline): LGHNT, FRNRAP. The CDR3 is 16 residues long. V was cut by 0 bases and J by 7 bases, with 16 bases left in between.

The chain joins TRBV6-4 to TRBJ2-3; tentatively, D is TRBD1 (5 bases). This CDR3 region has 14 residues. Germline V lookup: CDR1 MRHNA, CDR2 SNTAGT. Trimming left V 2 bases short and J 5 bases short, with 11 bases between. CDR3 bases: TGTGCCAGCAGTGACGACATCCAGGGAGATACGCAGTATTTT. Amino acids: CASSDDIQGDTQYF.

This chain connects TRBV7-9 to TRBJ2-2; TRBD1 might be the D (5 bases). From germline, CDR1 is SEHNR and CDR2 FQNEAQ (reference sequence). The ends were cut back, 2 bases at V and 2 bases at J, with 12 bases in the middle. This CDR3 contains 16 residues. The CDR3 protein is CASSLSGRANTGELFF. In DNA form, the CDR3 reads TGTGCCAGCAGCTTATCAGGCAGGGCCAACACCGGGGAGCTGTTTTTT.

V is TRBV19 and J is TRBJ2-2; D is perhaps TRBD1 (6 bases). V was trimmed by 5 bases and J by 5 bases, leaving 18 bases between them. The CDR3 contains 16 residues. Germline CDR1 and CDR2: LNHDA and SQIVND (reference sequence). The chain's CDR3 is CASSFLTGTGTGELFF. As DNA, the CDR3 is TGTGCCAGTAGTTTCTTGACAGGAACGGGGACCGGGGAGCTGTTTTTT.

The V call is TRBV5-1, the J call TRBJ2-2; 8 nucleotides agree with TRBD1. With V trimmed by 5 bases and J by 1 base, 4 bases remained unmatched. The germline CDR1 and CDR2 sequences are SGHRS and YFSETQ. CDR3 length equals 15 residues. The CDR3 DNA reads TGCGCCAGCAGACGAGGACAGGGGAACACCGGGGAGCTGTTTTTT. It encodes CASRRGQGNTGELFF.

The J gene is TRBJ1-5, the V gene TRBV9; D not resolved. Looked up from germline, CDR1 is SGDLS and CDR2 is YYNGEE. V shed 2 bases and J shed 1 base, with 7 bases lying between them. The CDR3 has 14 amino acids. The CDR3 DNA sequence: TGTGCCAGCAGCGTGGGCATCAGCAATCAGCCCCAGCATTTT. Translating it yields CASSVGISNQPQHF.

This chain uses TRBV28 with TRBJ1-5; D might be TRBD1 (5 bases). This CDR3 has 14 amino acids. The germline V gene has CDR1 MDHEN and CDR2 SYDVKM. Trimming removed 6 bases at V and 4 bases at J, with 13 bases between. CDR3 sequence (DNA): TGTGCCAGCAGCCGACGGGGGGGGAATCAGCCCCAGCATTTT. This sequence encodes CASSRRGGNQPQHF.

V usage is TRBV5-1 and J usage is TRBJ2-1; TRBD1 is a possible D gene (6 bases). Germline V CDR1 and CDR2: SGHRS, YFSETQ. This CDR3 contains 14 residues. With 4 bases removed from V and 0 bases from J, the gap between germline ends came to 8 bases. The CDR3: CASSMDSSYNEQFF. The CDR3 coding sequence is TGCGCCAGCAGCATGGACAGCTCCTACAATGAGCAGTTCTTC.

The chain is built from TRBV19 and TRBJ2-1, with 13 bases matching TRBD2. After removal of 5 bases from V and 0 bases from J, the junction contained 10 bases not matched to a gene. This CDR3 region has 19 residues. From germline, CDR1 is LNHDA and CDR2 SQIVND (reference sequence). The CDR3 reads CASSFGLAGDFGSYNEQFF. DNA for the CDR3: TGTGCCAGTAGTTTCGGACTAGCGGGAGATTTTGGCTCCTACAATGAGCAGTTCTTC.

CDR3 protein: CASSWTGIEQYF. For the CDR3, the DNA is TGTGCCAGCAGTTGGACGGGAATCGAGCAGTACTTC. This chain uses TRBV7-9 with TRBJ2-7; D may be TRBD2 (5 bases). V lost 6 bases to trimming and J lost 6 bases, with 12 bases between them. This CDR3 comprises 12 residues. CDR1 and CDR2 from the germline V gene are SEHNR and FQNEAQ (reference sequence).

This rearrangement joins TRBV2 to TRBJ2-5, with a weak D call TRBD2 (6 bases). Germline values: CDR1 SNHLY, CDR2 FYNNEI. The CDR3 sequence is 15 residues long. V was clipped by 2 bases and J by 0 bases, with 10 bases between them. This CDR3 is CASSELGTYQETQYF. DNA of the CDR3: TGTGCCAGCAGTGAATTGGGGACTTACCAAGAGACCCAGTACTTC.

DNA of the CDR3: TGTGCCAGCAGCACTAGCGGGAACTCCTACGAGCAGTACTTC. Residues: CASSTSGNSYEQYF. The V call is TRBV7-3, the J call TRBJ2-7; 10 bases are a match to TRBD2. The germline V gene has CDR1 SGHTA and CDR2 FQGTGA. There are 14 residues in the CDR3. J gave up 0 bases and V 5 bases, and 1 base lay outside the gene matches. Full variable domain (outside the CDR3, taken from reference TRBV7-3 and TRBJ2-7): GAGVSQTPSNKVTEKGKYVELRCDPISGHTALYWYRQSLGQGPEFLIYFQGTGAADDSGLPNDRFFAVRPEGSVSTLKIQRTERGDSAVYLCASSTSGNSYEQYFGPGTRLTVT.